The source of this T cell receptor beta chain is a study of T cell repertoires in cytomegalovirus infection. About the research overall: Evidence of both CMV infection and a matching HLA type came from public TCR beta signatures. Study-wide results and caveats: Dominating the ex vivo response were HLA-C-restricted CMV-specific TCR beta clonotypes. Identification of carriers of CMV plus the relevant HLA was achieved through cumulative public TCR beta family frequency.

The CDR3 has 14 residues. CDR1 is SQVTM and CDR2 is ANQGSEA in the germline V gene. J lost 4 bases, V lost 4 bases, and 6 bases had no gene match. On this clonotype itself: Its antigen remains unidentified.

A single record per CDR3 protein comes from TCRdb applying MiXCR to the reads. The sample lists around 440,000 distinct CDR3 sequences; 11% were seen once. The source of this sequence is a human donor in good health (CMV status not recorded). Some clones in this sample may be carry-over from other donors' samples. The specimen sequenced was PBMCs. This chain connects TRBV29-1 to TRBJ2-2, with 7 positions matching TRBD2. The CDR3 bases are TGCAGCGTTGCTGTACTAGCGACCACCGGGGAGCTGTTTTTT. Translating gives CSVAVLATTGELFF.